This passage covers 17 T cell receptor beta chains from one sample sequenced in a study of OX40 agonist ivuxolimab in advanced cancers. This table comes from immunoSEQ multiplex PCR, and its TCRdb copy is limited to in-frame clones, with some not included. This repertoire shows 50,000 or so clones, approximately 81% found once; its top ten account for just over 20%. Sequenced material: CD4+ or CD8+ T cells sorted from blood, taken in a trial of the OX40 agonist ivuxolimab. The receptor source for this set is an adult with an advanced solid tumor such as melanoma, head and neck, liver or kidney cancer.

This clone is a singleton in its sample. This rearrangement joins TRBV11-2 to TRBJ1-6, with D perhaps TRBD1 (5 bases). Trimming removed 2 bases from V and 4 bases from J, with 12 bases in between. The CDR3 is 16 residues long. Germline values: CDR1 SGHAT, CDR2 FQNNGV. CDR3 region: CASSLITQGYNSPLHF. In nucleotides, the CDR3 is TGTGCCAGCAGCTTAATCACCCAGGGATATAATTCACCCCTCCACTTT.

Written as DNA, the CDR3 is TGTGCCAGCAGCTTAAACCGGGGCTCCTATAATTCACCCCTCCACTTT. Residues: CASSLNRGSYNSPLHF. The chain employs TRBV7-6 and TRBJ1-6; D is ambiguous. The CDR3 runs to 16 residues. The ends were cut back, 2 bases at V and 0 bases at J, with 8 bases in the middle. CDR1 and CDR2 (germline): SGHVS, FNYEAQ.

The chain links TRBV11-2 to TRBJ1-2; 8 nucleotides line up with TRBD1. V shed 4 bases, J shed 8 bases, and the junction held 6 bases outside the gene matches. The CDR3 has 13 amino acids. The germline V gene has CDR1 SGHAT and CDR2 FQNNGV. This chain's CDR3 is CASSYPTGEGYTF. The CDR3 coding sequence is TGTGCCAGCAGCTATCCGACAGGGGAAGGCTACACCTTC.

This clone was counted a few times. The chain links TRBV30 to TRBJ2-7; D unresolved. The CDR3 consists of 11 residues. The germline V gene encodes CDR1 GTSNPN and CDR2 SVGIG (reference sequence). The V end was cut by 1 base, the J end by 5 bases, with 6 bases between. CDR3 sequence (DNA): TGTGCCTGGAGTGAAGGGAACGAGCAGTACTTC. This gives the protein CAWSEGNEQYF.

V gene TRBV11-2 combines with J gene TRBJ2-5; D is unclear. Per germline, CDR1 SGHAT and CDR2 FQNNGV. The V end lost 3 bases, the J end lost 5 bases, and 10 bases lay between the germline ends. The CDR3 length is 13 residues. CDR3 nucleotides: TGTGCCAGCAGCTTCACCGTGAGGGAGACCCAGTACTTC. Its translation: CASSFTVRETQYF.

The chain is built from TRBV4-2 and TRBJ2-1, with D possibly TRBD2 on 5 matching bases. Germline loops: CDR1 LGHNA, CDR2 YNFKEQ. The CDR3 runs to 13 residues. The V and J ends lost 0 bases and 9 bases respectively, with 9 bases between them. The CDR3 sequence: CASSQEKAGEQFF. CDR3 DNA sequence: TGTGCCAGCAGCCAAGAGAAGGCGGGTGAGCAGTTCTTC.

The chain is built from TRBV28 and TRBJ2-1; 10 nucleotides align to TRBD2. This CDR3 has 15 residues. Germline CDR1 and CDR2: MDHEN and SYDVKM. After removal of 3 bases from V and 6 bases from J, the junction contained 5 bases not matched to a gene. In DNA form, the CDR3 reads TGTGCCAGCAGTTTGAGGAGCGGGGGGGTCAATGAGCAGTTCTTC. This gives the protein CASSLRSGGVNEQFF.

The chain employs TRBV9 and TRBJ2-3, with no clear D. The CDR3 is 13 amino acids. Trimming stripped 0 bases from V and 6 bases from J, with 8 bases between. Germline assignment: CDR1 SGDLS and CDR2 YYNGEE. In DNA, the CDR3 is TGTGCCAGCAGCGTAGCGGCGACGGATACGCAGTATTTT. Its translation: CASSVAATDTQYF.

The CDR3 region is CASSSRQGENSPLHF. The DNA for the CDR3 is TGTGCCAGCAGCTCCAGACAGGGGGAGAATTCACCCCTCCACTTT. The chain employs TRBV7-9 and TRBJ1-6; 9 nucleotides align to TRBD1. V lost 4 bases to trimming and J lost 7 bases; unmatched junction nucleotides: 5. This CDR3 is built from 15 residues. CDR1 and CDR2 (germline): SEHNR, FQNEAQ (reference sequence).

J is TRBJ2-1 and V is TRBV11-2, with no clear D. V shed 6 bases and J shed 8 bases, with 11 bases lying between them. This CDR3 region has 12 residues. Germline CDR1 and CDR2: SGHAT and FQNNGV. CDR3: CASRRQRHEQFF. Written as DNA, the CDR3 is TGTGCCAGCAGGAGGCAGAGGCATGAGCAGTTCTTC.

The rearrangement joins TRBV4-2 to TRBJ2-3, with D possibly matching TRBD1 (5 bases). Germline lookup yields CDR1 LGHNA and CDR2 YNFKEQ. V was clipped by 1 base and J by 4 bases, with 12 bases between them. The CDR3 contains 15 residues. This CDR3 reads CASSQAALGADTQYF. The CDR3 coding sequence is TGTGCCAGCAGCCAAGCCGCCTTAGGGGCAGATACGCAGTATTTT.

This chain uses TRBV5-4 with TRBJ1-1, with 7 bases fitting TRBD1. In germline, CDR1 is SGHNT, CDR2 YYREEE (reference sequence). The V and J ends lost 2 bases and 7 bases, in that order; junction bases with no gene match: 5. There are 13 residues in the CDR3. CDR3 DNA sequence: TGTGCCAGCAGCTTACAGGGACAGCGTGAAGCTTTCTTT. It codes for CASSLQGQREAFF.

This sequence joins TRBV28 and TRBJ2-6; D possibly corresponds to TRBD1 (6 bases). The V and J ends lost 8 bases and 0 bases respectively, with 14 bases between them. The CDR3 consists of 16 residues. Germline lookup yields CDR1 MDHEN and CDR2 SYDVKM. CDR3 sequence reads: CASGTGQISGANVLTF. The CDR3 DNA sequence: TGTGCCAGCGGGACCGGACAGATCTCTGGGGCCAACGTCCTGACTTTC.

The chain has TRBV7-8 and TRBJ2-5, with 12 bases aligning to TRBD2. The CDR3 loop spans 15 amino acids. V lost 4 bases, J lost 1 base, and 1 base stayed unmatched. Germline loops: CDR1 SGHVS, CDR2 FQNEAQ. CDR3 region: CASSWGLAGQETQYF. CDR3 DNA sequence: TGTGCCAGCAGCTGGGGACTAGCGGGCCAAGAGACCCAGTACTTC.

This sequence joins TRBV4-3 and TRBJ2-1; D is possibly TRBD2 (6 bases). V lost 0 bases, J lost 0 bases, and 15 bases lay in between. CDR1 and CDR2 (germline): LGHNA, YSLEER. This CDR3 spans 18 amino acids. CDR3 sequence (DNA): TGCGCCAGCAGCCAAGATGATTCGGGGGACCACTCCTACAATGAGCAGTTCTTC. Amino acid sequence: CASSQDDSGDHSYNEQFF.

The chain links TRBV28 to TRBJ1-5, with D perhaps TRBD1 (5 bases). This CDR3 contains 14 residues. Germline V CDR1 and CDR2: MDHEN, SYDVKM. V was shortened by 3 bases and J by 6 bases, with 12 bases between the two germline ends. The CDR3 DNA sequence: TGTGCCAGCAGTTTTATCGGGCAGGGTCAGCCCCAGCATTTT. Translation gives CASSFIGQGQPQHF. Using reference TRBV28 and TRBJ1-5 for the parts outside the CDR3, the full variable domain is DVKVTQSSRYLVKRTGEKVFLECVQDMDHENMFWYRQDPGLGLRLIYFSYDVKMKEKGDIPEGYSVSREKKERFSLILESASTNQTSMYLCASSFIGQGQPQHFGDGTRLSIL.

The V call is TRBV11-3, the J call TRBJ2-1; no definite D call. The germline V gene encodes CDR1 SGHNT and CDR2 YENEEA. The CDR3 has 13 amino acids. The V end lost 1 base, the J end lost 6 bases, and 7 bases lay between the germline ends. In DNA, the CDR3 is TGTGCCAGCAGCTTAGGCCTCCCCAATGAGCAGTTCTTC. It yields the protein CASSLGLPNEQFF.